The 30 T cell receptor beta chains below were found in one sample sequenced in a study of Ad26.COV2.S vaccination and SARS-CoV-2 variants. Regarding treatment: roughly 19 received Ad26.COV2.S at low or high dose, single or two shots; 5 received placebo; per-sample allocation not given. Samples analyzed were those drawn on day 63 after the first vaccine or placebo injection. TCRdb's copy holds only in-frame clones and misses some; the assay was immunoSEQ multiplex PCR. The sample lists 380,000 or so clones, about 89% occurring once. The sequencing here drew on peripheral blood, taken in a trial of Ad26.COV2.S vaccine versus placebo. Receptor source: a person between 18 and 65 years old who received the Ad26.COV2.S COVID-19 vaccine or a placebo.

This chain links TRBV7-9 with TRBJ2-7, with 7 bases that match TRBD1. The germline V gene encodes CDR1 SEHNR and CDR2 FQNEAQ (reference sequence). CDR3 length equals 13 residues. V was clipped by 5 bases and J by 4 bases; unmatched bases: 5. In nucleotides, the CDR3 is TGTGCCAGCAGCCCCGTGGACAGGTACGAGCAGTACTTC. It specifies CASSPVDRYEQYF.

The chain uses TRBV6-5 and TRBJ1-1; D may be TRBD1 (5 bases). This CDR3 has 13 residues. Germline V gene lookup returns CDR1 MNHEY and CDR2 SVGAGI. V was pared by 4 bases and J by 7 bases, with 13 bases between. CDR3 in DNA: TGTGCCAGCAGTTTGGGTCGGGGGAGTGAAGCTTTCTTT. It codes for CASSLGRGSEAFF.

The chain joins TRBV28 to TRBJ2-5, with D tentatively TRBD1 or TRBD2 (5 bases each). The CDR3 is 22 residues long. V lost 1 base to trimming and J lost 0 bases, with 30 bases between them. The germline V gene has CDR1 MDHEN and CDR2 SYDVKM. The CDR3 region is CASSLSLGRGKSWSRDQETQYF. The DNA for the CDR3 is TGTGCCAGCAGTTTATCTTTAGGGAGAGGGAAGAGTTGGTCCAGGGACCAAGAGACCCAGTACTTC. Together with reference TRBV28 and TRBJ2-5, the CDR3 gives the full variable domain: DVKVTQSSRYLVKRTGEKVFLECVQDMDHENMFWYRQDPGLGLRLIYFSYDVKMKEKGDIPEGYSVSREKKERFSLILESASTNQTSMYLCASSLSLGRGKSWSRDQETQYFGPGTRLLVL.

The chain couples TRBV7-2 to TRBJ1-5, with 7 positions matching TRBD1. Trimming removed 2 bases from V and 2 bases from J; junction bases left unmatched: 3. This CDR3 is built from 15 residues. Germline V gene lookup returns CDR1 SGHTA and CDR2 FQGNSA. In DNA, the CDR3 is TGTGCCAGCAGCTTACAGGGGGGAGGCAATCAGCCCCAGCATTTT. This sequence encodes CASSLQGGGNQPQHF.

V gene TRBV2 combines with J gene TRBJ1-4, with 10 bases aligning to TRBD1. The CDR3 covers 16 residues. Germline CDR1 is SNHLY and CDR2 is FYNNEI. Unmatched junction bases numbered 13, after V lost 8 bases and J lost 7 bases. In nucleotides, the CDR3 is TGTGCCAGCTCCGACAGGGGGCGCTTAGTTGGTGAAAAACTGTTTTTT. This codes for CASSDRGRLVGEKLFF.

This chain connects TRBV30 to TRBJ1-4; D is unresolved. Germline V CDR1 and CDR2: GTSNPN, SVGIG (reference sequence). CDR3 length equals 15 residues. Here the CDR3 reads CAFGYLLGFNEKLFF. CDR3 coding DNA: TGTGCATTTGGATATTTGCTAGGTTTTAATGAAAAACTGTTTTTT.

This sequence joins TRBV19 and TRBJ2-2, with 10 bases fitting TRBD1. Germline trimming cut 10 bases from V and 5 bases from J; bases unmatched to any gene: 10. CDR3 length: 15 residues. Germline V CDR1 and CDR2: LNHDA, SQIVND (reference sequence). CDR3 DNA sequence: TGTGCCACTCATCCGGGACAGGGGAGTACCGGGGAGCTGTTTTTT. Protein product: CATHPGQGSTGELFF.

CDR3 nucleotides: TGTGCCAGCAGCTACGACCGTATTGAAGCTTTCTTT. Protein sequence: CASSYDRIEAFF. This chain joins TRBV7-9 and TRBJ1-1, with D hard to call. Germline CDR1 SEHNR, CDR2 FQNEAQ (reference sequence). The CDR3 extends over 12 amino acids. Trimming removed 4 bases from V and 7 bases from J, with 10 bases in between.

The chain is built from TRBV4-1 and TRBJ1-1; D ambiguous. Germline V gene data show CDR1 as MGHRA and CDR2 as YSYEKL. With 0 bases removed from V and 2 bases from J, the gap between germline ends came to 16 bases. The CDR3 covers 17 residues. CDR3 sequence reads: CASSQDHGSLRNTEAFF. CDR3 DNA: TGCGCCAGCAGCCAAGATCACGGCAGCCTGAGAAACACTGAAGCTTTCTTT.

The CDR3 region is CASSTGTYEQYF. The CDR3 nucleotides are TGTGCCAGTAGTACCGGCACCTACGAGCAGTACTTC. The J gene is TRBJ2-7, the V gene TRBV19; D remains unclear. The CDR3 has 12 residues. V was shortened by 4 bases and J by 2 bases, with 6 bases between the two germline ends. Germline CDR1 is LNHDA and CDR2 is SQIVND (reference sequence).

This chain joins TRBV23-1 and TRBJ2-7, with 7 nucleotides matching TRBD1. TRBV23-1 has ORF status, its function being uncertain. This CDR3 has 14 residues. After removal of 5 bases from V and 0 bases from J, the junction contained 4 bases not matched to a gene. The CDR3 DNA is TGCGCCAGCAGTGTGGGACAGAACTCCTACGAGCAGTACTTC. Its protein product is CASSVGQNSYEQYF.

The rearrangement joins TRBV7-3 to TRBJ2-5; D is unclear. V was pared by 5 bases and J by 4 bases, with 11 bases between. Germline V gives CDR1 SGHTA, CDR2 FQGTGA. This CDR3 has 13 amino acids. Here the CDR3 DNA reads TGTGCCAGCAGCCCCCAAGGGTCAGAGACCCAGTACTTC. It encodes CASSPQGSETQYF.

This clone has more than one count but fewer than ten. The chain joins TRBV2 to TRBJ1-1; D unresolved. The V end lost 7 bases, the J end lost 1 base, and 4 bases lay between the germline ends. The CDR3 runs to 11 residues. Germline V gene sequence: CDR1 SNHLY, CDR2 FYNNEI. This CDR3 reads CASKTNTEAFF. The DNA for the CDR3 is TGTGCCAGCAAAACGAACACTGAAGCTTTCTTT. Supplemented by reference TRBV2 and TRBJ1-1, the full variable domain reads EPEVTQTPSHQVTQMGQEVILRCVPISNHLYFYWYRQILGQKVEFLVSFYNNEISEKSEIFDDQFSVERPDGSNFTLKIRSTKLEDSAMYFCASKTNTEAFFGQGTRLTVV.

The J gene is TRBJ1-5, the V gene TRBV27, with a tentative D call TRBD1 (5 bases). V lost 6 bases and J lost 9, with 12 bases in between. CDR3 length equals 12 residues. CDR1 is MNHEY, CDR2 SMNVEV, per germline (reference sequence). Here the CDR3 reads CASRPQGGPQHF. In DNA form, the CDR3 reads TGTGCCAGCAGGCCTCAGGGTGGGCCCCAGCATTTT.

The V and J genes are TRBV28 and TRBJ1-1; D may be TRBD1 (5 bases). This CDR3 region has 14 residues. V lost 1 base and J lost 8, with 14 bases in between. Germline V gene sequence: CDR1 MDHEN, CDR2 SYDVKM. The CDR3 nucleotides read TGTGCCAGCAGTTTATTCTTGGGGACCAGAGAAGCTTTCTTT. Residues: CASSLFLGTREAFF.

The chain is built from TRBV28 and TRBJ1-6; D is undetermined. Trimming removed 3 bases at V and 7 bases at J, with 10 bases between. Germline lookup yields CDR1 MDHEN and CDR2 SYDVKM. This CDR3 contains 14 residues. As DNA, the CDR3 is TGTGCCAGCAGTTTTGCCACTATGAATTCACCCCTCCACTTT. This translates into CASSFATMNSPLHF.

The rearrangement uses TRBV20-1 and TRBJ2-5; D is unclear. Looked up from germline, CDR1 is DFQATT and CDR2 is SNEGSKA (reference sequence). The V gene lost 3 bases and the J gene lost 1 base, with 18 bases spanning the gap. There are 16 residues in the CDR3. CDR3 protein: CSASDPLSRGQETQYF. The CDR3 DNA reads TGCAGTGCTAGTGATCCGTTGAGTAGAGGCCAAGAGACCCAGTACTTC.

The rearrangement uses TRBV18 and TRBJ2-5; no reliable D call. The CDR3 sequence is 17 residues long. CDR1 and CDR2 from the germline V gene are KGHSH and LQKENI. The germline V and J ends were trimmed by 0 bases and 1 base, with 15 bases remaining between them. The CDR3 bases are TGTGCCAGCTCACCACCCGCCAGGAAAAGTTTCCAAGAGACCCAGTACTTC. Amino acids: CASSPPARKSFQETQYF.

The J gene is TRBJ1-1, the V gene TRBV29-1; D not certain. This CDR3 is 9 amino acids long. Germline lookup yields CDR1 SQVTM and CDR2 ANQGSEA. Trimming stripped 5 bases from V and 4 bases from J, with 2 bases between. In DNA form, the CDR3 reads TGCAGCGTTTCCACTGAAGCTTTCTTT. Translation: CSVSTEAFF.

Concerning this clone itself: The same CDR3 can be traced to other DNA sequences in this sample. The gene calls are TRBV5-1 and TRBJ2-7; either TRBD1 or TRBD2 may fit D (6 bases each). The germline V and J ends were trimmed by 2 bases and 4 bases, with 16 bases remaining between them. CDR1 and CDR2 from the germline V gene are SGHRS and YFSETQ. This CDR3 contains 15 residues. CDR3 sequence (DNA): TGCGCCAGCAGCTTAGGAGGGGGATCATCATACGAGCAGTACTTC. Translating it yields CASSLGGGSSYEQYF.

The CDR3, as DNA: TGTGCCAGCAGTTTAGGCAATCAGCCCCAGCATTTT. Its protein product is CASSLGNQPQHF. The chain joins TRBV28 to TRBJ1-5; D is unresolved. This CDR3 region has 12 residues. V lost 2 bases and J 2 bases, leaving 1 base between the germline ends. Germline V CDR1 and CDR2: MDHEN, SYDVKM.

The chain is built from TRBV10-1 and TRBJ2-3; 7 positions match TRBD1. The junction had 14 bases not matched to a gene; V was cut back by 4 bases and J by 4 bases. This CDR3 comprises 17 residues. In germline, CDR1 is WNHNN, CDR2 SYGVQD (reference sequence). CDR3 sequence: CASSGRQGISPSDTQYF. The CDR3 coding sequence is TGCGCCAGCAGTGGGAGACAGGGAATTTCTCCTTCAGATACGCAGTATTTT.

The chain employs TRBV4-1 and TRBJ1-2; TRBD1 matches 10 bases. This CDR3 is built from 19 residues. The ends lost 0 bases at V and 2 bases at J; junction bases unmatched: 12. Germline assignment: CDR1 MGHRA and CDR2 YSYEKL. The CDR3 sequence: CASSQELRTGGPRNYGYTF. The CDR3 nucleotides read TGCGCCAGCAGCCAAGAACTCCGGACAGGGGGGCCCCGCAACTATGGCTACACCTTC.

V and J are TRBV4-1 and TRBJ1-1, with 9 nucleotides matching TRBD1. Per the germline V gene, CDR1 is MGHRA and CDR2 is YSYEKL. V lost 5 bases, J lost 3 bases, and 10 bases stayed unmatched. This CDR3 comprises 16 residues. The CDR3 DNA sequence: TGCGCCAGCAGCTACGGACAGGGGTGGGAGGACACTGAAGCTTTCTTT. Its protein is CASSYGQGWEDTEAFF.

V gene TRBV6-6 combines with J gene TRBJ2-3, with 9 bases matching TRBD1. V dropped 2 bases and J dropped 2; count of bases not matched to a gene: 2. This CDR3 has 15 amino acids. Per the germline V gene, CDR1 is MNHNY and CDR2 is SVGAGI (reference sequence). For the CDR3, the DNA is TGTGCCAGCAGTTACGGGACAGGGAACACAGATACGCAGTATTTT. Protein sequence: CASSYGTGNTDTQYF.

The table lists this clone with a count of one. This rearrangement joins TRBV28 to TRBJ2-7; 12 bases map to TRBD1. Per germline, CDR1 MDHEN and CDR2 SYDVKM. The CDR3 runs to 16 residues. J was trimmed by 5 bases and V by 6 bases; bases with no gene match: 11. The CDR3 loop reads CASRTPTGTGGDEQYF. CDR3 DNA: TGTGCCAGCAGGACTCCGACCGGGACAGGGGGCGACGAGCAGTACTTC.

This clone showed up just once. The V call is TRBV5-5, the J call TRBJ2-3; no clear D gene. The CDR3 is made up of 14 amino acids. Trimming took 1 base from V and 4 from J, leaving 10 bases between them. CDR1 and CDR2 (germline): SGHKS, YYEKEE (reference sequence). The CDR3 nucleotides read TGTGCCAGCAGCTTGTTTCTCGCGGCAGATACGCAGTATTTT. Its protein product is CASSLFLAADTQYF.

The chain carries TRBV9 and TRBJ2-1, with D hard to call. This CDR3 has 15 amino acids. Germline lookup yields CDR1 SGDLS and CDR2 YYNGEE. The ends were cut back, 1 base at V and 0 bases at J, with 8 bases in the middle. For the CDR3, the DNA is TGTGCCAGCAGCGTAATGGGCATCTCCTACAATGAGCAGTTCTTC. The encoded protein is CASSVMGISYNEQFF.

The chain combines TRBV12-3 or TRBV12-4 with TRBJ2-1; 8 nucleotides align to TRBD1. This CDR3 region has 13 residues. J gave up 8 bases and V 3 bases, and 3 bases lay outside the gene matches. This chain's CDR3 is CASSFRGQDEQFF. DNA of the CDR3: TGTGCCAGCAGTTTCAGGGGGCAGGATGAGCAGTTCTTC.

This clone was counted a single time. V and J are TRBV6-6 and TRBJ1-1, with TRBD1 identical over 8 bases. The CDR3 consists of 12 residues. CDR1 is MNHNY, CDR2 SVGAGI, per germline (reference sequence). V shed 4 bases and J 10 bases; nucleotides not matched to a gene: 5. The CDR3 region has the DNA TGTGCCAGCAGTTCCGGACAGGGATTAGCTTTCTTT. The encoded protein is CASSSGQGLAFF.